This TCR beta chain was captured in a study of T cell responses to AZD1222 COVID-19 vaccine. Points from the study as a whole: Repertoire sampling occurred only after the peak T cell response.

This clone was counted a single time. Antigen: not known. Germline CDR1 reads ENHRY; CDR2 reads SYGVKD. After removal of 4 bases from V and 4 bases from J, the junction contained 6 bases not matched to a gene. The length of the CDR3 is 16 residues. Only in-frame clones appear in the TCRdb table, and some are missing; sequencing was by immunoSEQ multiplex PCR. The table shows over 100,000 clones, with 88% occurring only once. The receptor was derived from an adult in good health. The sample was peripheral blood, taken on day 0 of AZD1222 vaccination. This sequence joins TRBV10-3 and TRBJ2-7; 14 bases fit TRBD2. CDR3 sequence: CAISGGTSGGNYEQYF. The CDR3 DNA sequence: TGTGCCATCAGTGGTGGGACTAGCGGGGGAAATTACGAGCAGTACTTC.